These 10 T cell receptor beta chains share one sample of origin, sequenced in a study of naive and memory T cell subsets. The sample's treatment: skin biopsy from PPD injection site in Mantoux-positive individual. TCR cDNA received a 3' ligated oligonucleotide that carried a UMI. The SP2 primer and nested alpha and beta constant region primers amplified ligated cDNA in four rounds. A single record per CDR3 protein comes from TCRdb applying MiXCR to the UMI-ligation and nested PCR reads. The data show 25,000 to 35,000 distinct CDR3 sequences, with roughly 6.6% seen just once and approximately 3.1% held by the top ten. Specimen: skin, collected from a tuberculin skin test site. These receptors originate from an adult in good health.

This sequence joins TRBV7-9 and TRBJ1-4; no reliable D call. V gave up 4 bases and J gave up 6 bases, with 6 bases separating them. Per germline, CDR1 SEHNR and CDR2 FQNEAQ (reference sequence). There are 12 residues in the CDR3. CDR3 in DNA: TGTGCCAGCAGCTCCCCGGATGAAAAACTGTTTTTT. Translating it yields CASSSPDEKLFF.

In its sample, this clonotype was seen many times. The CDR3 is CASSPRGTNTGELFF. The CDR3 nucleotides are TGTGCCAGCAGCCCCCGGGGTACGAACACCGGGGAGCTGTTTTTT. The rearrangement links TRBV7-9 to TRBJ2-2; TRBD2 is a possible D gene (5 bases). Germline V gene data show CDR1 as SEHNR and CDR2 as FQNEAQ (reference sequence). With 5 bases removed from V and 0 bases from J, the gap between germline ends came to 10 bases. This CDR3 region has 15 residues. Based on the CDR3 plus reference TRBV7-9 and TRBJ2-2, the full variable domain is DTGVSQNPRHKITKRGQNVTFRCDPISEHNRLYWYRQTLGQGPEFLTYFQNEAQLEKSRLLSDRFSAERPKGSFSTLEIQRTEQGDSAMYLCASSPRGTNTGELFFGEGSRLTVL.

This clonotype occurred a few times. This CDR3 reads CASSLGGTGYTF. For the CDR3, the DNA is TGTGCCAGCAGCTTAGGGGGGACTGGCTACACCTTC. V and J are TRBV11-2 and TRBJ1-2; D perhaps matches TRBD1 (5 bases). Trimming removed 1 base from V and 7 bases from J, with 7 bases in between. Germline CDR1 is SGHAT and CDR2 is FQNNGV. The CDR3 sequence is 12 residues long.

On this clonotype: A much more abundant neighbour one base away suggests this may be a read error. The rearrangement joins TRBV29-1 to TRBJ1-1; D possibly corresponds to TRBD1 (6 bases). Germline CDR1 and CDR2: SQVTM and ANQGSEA. The CDR3 contains 12 residues. The CDR3 DNA follows: TGCAGCGTCCTGAGGGGGAACACTGAAGCTTACTTT. Translating it yields CSVLRGNTEAYF.

The chain carries TRBV5-1 and TRBJ2-1; 7 positions agree with TRBD2. The length of the CDR3 is 15 residues. Germline CDR1 SGHRS, CDR2 YFSETQ. V trimming: 0 bases; J trimming: 7 bases; junction bases outside the gene matches: 7. CDR3 region: CASSLVAGGINEQFF. The CDR3 DNA sequence: TGCGCCAGCAGCTTGGTGGCCGGGGGGATAAATGAGCAGTTCTTC.

The sample holds a few counts of this clonotype. V is TRBV7-3 and J is TRBJ1-2; tentatively, D is TRBD1 (5 bases). The CDR3 has 15 residues. V was pared by 5 bases and J by 4 bases, with 17 bases between. Germline assignment: CDR1 SGHTA and CDR2 FQGTGA. CDR3: CASSPAAGTSYGYTF. CDR3 coding DNA: TGTGCCAGCAGCCCCGCAGCGGGGACCTCCTATGGCTACACCTTC.

This clonotype has just a few counts. Possible read error: a much larger clone is one base away. This chain connects TRBV3-1 to TRBJ1-2; the match to TRBD1 covers 7 bases. Germline assignment: CDR1 LGHDT and CDR2 YNNKEL (reference sequence). The CDR3 contains 14 residues. The CDR3 sequence is CASSQVGTDYGDTF. Here the CDR3 DNA reads TGTGCCAGCAGCCAAGTTGGGACAGACTATGGCGACACCTTC.

Many counts were recorded for this clonotype. The CDR3 DNA is TGTGCCAGCAGCCAAGGCGGGGGGGAGGCAGATACGCAGTATTTT. Protein sequence: CASSQGGGEADTQYF. The chain carries TRBV4-2 and TRBJ2-3, with 9 bases matching TRBD2. Looked up from germline, CDR1 is LGHNA and CDR2 is YNFKEQ. The length of the CDR3 is 15 residues. V shed 1 base, J shed 4 bases, and the junction held 3 bases outside the gene matches.

This clonotype was picked up many times. This rearrangement joins TRBV20-1 to TRBJ2-3, with TRBD2 as a possible D gene (6 bases). The CDR3 is 15 amino acids. The V end was cut by 5 bases, the J end by 1 base, with 16 bases between. From germline, CDR1 is DFQATT and CDR2 SNEGSKA (reference sequence). CDR3 bases: TGCAGTGCTGTCAAAATAGCGGTACGCACAGATACGCAGTATTTT. It yields the protein CSAVKIAVRTDTQYF.

The sample holds many counts of this clonotype. The chain has TRBV5-1 and TRBJ2-5; a possible D gene is TRBD2 (7 bases). Trimming left V 1 base short and J 0 bases short, with 16 bases between. Germline V gives CDR1 SGHRS, CDR2 YFSETQ. This CDR3 is built from 17 residues. Here the CDR3 DNA reads TGCGCCAGCAGCTTGAAATCCGAGGGGGGGGACCAAGAGACCCAGTACTTC. Translated: CASSLKSEGGDQETQYF.